This T cell receptor (beta chain) was sequenced in a study of cytomegalovirus exposure and HLA in healthy donors. Germline CDR1 is WNHNN and CDR2 is SYGVQD (reference sequence). The CDR3 is 13 residues long. V lost 4 bases and J lost 4; bases outside the gene matches: 1. Remarks on this clone: Its specificity is unknown.

The data were produced by immunoSEQ multiplex PCR, yet TCRdb's version contains in-frame clones alone and is incomplete. Among about 140,000 clones listed, just under 85% were seen once. Study conclusions and caveats: TCR clusters originating in the first cohort tended to co-occur in the roughly 120 validation repertoires, according to a later analysis.

V gene TRBV10-1 combines with J gene TRBJ2-1; TRBD2 matches at 7 bases. Sequencing input: PBMCs. This TCR derives from a man under 40 in good health and CMV-seropositive. CDR3 residues: CASSGTRYNEQFF. DNA of the CDR3: TGCGCCAGCAGTGGGACTAGGTACAATGAGCAGTTCTTC.